One and the same sample provided the 31 T cell receptor beta chains below, sequenced in a study of blood T cell repertoires in COVID-19. Method: immunoSEQ multiplex PCR; TCRdb's copy keeps in-frame clones and lacks some. In the table there are about 150,000 clones, roughly 80% of which are singletons. The sequenced material came from peripheral blood. All receptors derive from a woman in her fifties or sixties with COVID-19, enrolled during active disease.

This chain joins TRBV7-2 and TRBJ2-1; the match to TRBD2 covers 8 bases. The CDR3 runs 16 residues. The trim removed 1 base at V and 7 bases at J, leaving 9 bases unmatched. Germline CDR1 and CDR2: SGHTA and FQGNSA. The CDR3 region is CASSLESSGSRNEQFF. CDR3 nucleotide sequence: TGTGCCAGCAGCTTAGAATCAAGCGGGAGTAGGAATGAGCAGTTCTTC.

Worth noting for this clone: Other DNA sequences in this specimen translate into the identical CDR3. This rearrangement joins TRBV9 to TRBJ2-1, with TRBD2 identical over 7 bases. CDR1 SGDLS and CDR2 YYNGEE come from the germline V gene. The J segment lost 4 bases and the V segment lost 0 bases, leaving 4 bases of the junction unmatched. The CDR3 contains 15 residues. The CDR3 sequence is CASSVDSGVYNEQFF. In DNA form, the CDR3 reads TGTGCCAGCAGCGTAGACAGCGGGGTTTACAATGAGCAGTTCTTC.

The chain recombines TRBV18 with TRBJ1-3, with D possibly matching TRBD1 (6 bases). The ends were cut back, 4 bases at V and 2 bases at J, with 9 bases in the middle. The CDR3 is 14 residues long. Germline assignment: CDR1 KGHSH and CDR2 LQKENI. CDR3 nucleotide sequence: TGTGCCAGCTCACGAACAGGGACTGGAAACACCATATATTTT. This codes for CASSRTGTGNTIYF.

The chain is built from TRBV30 and TRBJ2-5; no firm D call. The CDR3 spans 11 residues. Germline CDR1 is GTSNPN and CDR2 is SVGIG (reference sequence). The V end lost 2 bases, the J end lost 5 bases, and 6 bases lay between the germline ends. CDR3 residues: CAWSTGETQYF. The CDR3 coding sequence is TGTGCCTGGAGTACCGGTGAGACCCAGTACTTC.

This clone showed up just once. J is TRBJ1-3 and V is TRBV5-6; D is unclear. There are 14 residues in the CDR3. Looked up from germline, CDR1 is SGHDT and CDR2 is YYEEEE. The V end was cut by 4 bases, the J end by 0 bases, with 8 bases between. The CDR3 sequence is CASSPQDSGNTIYF. CDR3 in DNA: TGTGCCAGCAGCCCCCAGGACTCTGGAAACACCATATATTTT.

This sequence joins TRBV5-1 and TRBJ2-2, with TRBD2 as a possible D gene (6 bases). V was cut by 4 bases and J by 2 bases, with 9 bases left in between. From germline, CDR1 is SGHRS and CDR2 YFSETQ. This CDR3 spans 14 amino acids. CDR3 DNA: TGCGCCAGCAGCGGGACTTTAAACACCGGGGAGCTGTTTTTT. Encoded protein: CASSGTLNTGELFF.

This clone was found a few times. V is TRBV5-1 and J is TRBJ1-1, with a tentative D call TRBD1 (5 bases). This CDR3 is built from 15 residues. V gave up 4 bases and J gave up 0 bases, with 13 bases separating them. In germline, CDR1 is SGHRS, CDR2 YFSETQ. The CDR3 reads CASSPHRTLNTEAFF. DNA of the CDR3: TGCGCCAGCAGCCCGCACAGGACCTTGAACACTGAAGCTTTCTTT.

The chain couples TRBV5-1 to TRBJ2-4; 14 bases match TRBD2. This CDR3 contains 19 residues. The V and J ends lost 3 bases and 6 bases, in that order; junction bases with no gene match: 14. The V gene's germline CDR1 is SGHRS and CDR2 YFSETQ. DNA for the CDR3: TGCGCCAGCAGCTCTGACGGGACTAGCGGGAGTATTGGCAGAAACATTCAGTACTTC. This encodes CASSSDGTSGSIGRNIQYF.

This clone was detected only once. The rearrangement joins TRBV2 to TRBJ2-6, with 10 bases that match TRBD1. Germline CDR1 and CDR2: SNHLY and FYNNEI. Losses at the gene ends were 5 bases for V and 0 bases for J; bases not matched to a gene: 7. The CDR3 spans 18 residues. In DNA, the CDR3 is TGTGCCAGCAGTAGCCTGGGACAGGGGATCTCTGGGGCCAACGTCCTGACTTTC. Translated, it gives CASSSLGQGISGANVLTF.

This clone was picked up one time. The V and J genes are TRBV5-1 and TRBJ2-5; 10 bases line up with TRBD1. This CDR3 spans 15 amino acids. From germline, CDR1 is SGHRS and CDR2 YFSETQ. The ends lost 4 bases at V and 2 bases at J; junction bases unmatched: 5. For the CDR3, the DNA is TGCGCCAGCAGCCCGCGGACAGGGGGTCAAGAGACCCAGTACTTC. Translation gives CASSPRTGGQETQYF. Based on the CDR3 plus reference TRBV5-1 and TRBJ2-5, the full variable domain is KAGVTQTPRYLIKTRGQQVTLSCSPISGHRSVSWYQQTPGQGLQFLFEYFSETQRNKGNFPGRFSGRQFSNSRSEMNVSTLELGDSALYLCASSPRTGGQETQYFGPGTRLLVL.

V gene TRBV7-9 combines with J gene TRBJ2-3; unclear D gene. Germline V gene data show CDR1 as SEHNR and CDR2 as FQNEAQ (reference sequence). Trimming took off 1 base at V and 2 bases at J, with 4 bases between the two ends. CDR3 length equals 13 residues. CDR3 residues: CASSLVVTDTQYF. For the CDR3, the DNA is TGTGCCAGCAGCTTAGTAGTCACAGATACGCAGTATTTT.

V usage is TRBV6-6 and J usage is TRBJ1-3; 8 bases map to TRBD1. This CDR3 region has 15 residues. The J segment lost 4 bases and the V segment lost 5 bases, leaving 7 bases of the junction unmatched. Germline V gene sequence: CDR1 MNHNY, CDR2 SVGAGI (reference sequence). The CDR3 region is CASSPQGARGNTIYF. CDR3 bases: TGTGCCAGCAGTCCGCAGGGGGCTCGCGGAAACACCATATATTTT.

The V gene is TRBV7-6, the J gene TRBJ1-5; D may be TRBD1 (5 bases). This CDR3 is 17 amino acids long. The V gene's germline CDR1 is SGHVS and CDR2 FNYEAQ. V was cut by 1 base and J by 0 bases, with 13 bases left in between. As DNA, the CDR3 is TGTGCCAGCAGCTTAGGGAGACAGAGGTATAGCAATCAGCCCCAGCATTTT. It specifies CASSLGRQRYSNQPQHF.

The V call is TRBV27, the J call TRBJ2-1, with 13 bases that match TRBD2. V dropped 10 bases and J dropped 2; count of bases not matched to a gene: 5. The CDR3 is 15 amino acids. Germline CDR1 and CDR2: MNHEY and SMNVEV (reference sequence). CDR3 sequence: CATGLAGVAYNEQFF. The CDR3 bases are TGTGCCACCGGACTAGCGGGAGTAGCCTACAATGAGCAGTTCTTC.

CDR3 in amino acids: CASSQPREETDTQYF. The CDR3 nucleotides are TGTGCCAGCAGCCAACCCCGGGAGGAGACAGATACGCAGTATTTT. The chain carries TRBV3-1 (or the pseudogene TRBV3-2) and TRBJ2-3; 7 nucleotides line up with TRBD2. The CDR3 spans 15 residues. With 2 bases clipped from V and 3 bases from J, the junction kept 5 bases outside the gene matches. CDR1 is LGHDT, CDR2 YNNKEL, per germline (reference sequence).

The chain is built from TRBV19 and TRBJ1-2; 8 positions agree with TRBD1. Trimming cost V 1 base and J 3 bases; bases outside gene matches: 10. CDR3 size: 17 residues. CDR1 and CDR2 (germline): LNHDA, SQIVND (reference sequence). CDR3 bases: TGTGCCAGTAGTATAGTCGGATGGACAGGGAAAGACTATGGCTACACCTTC. Its protein product is CASSIVGWTGKDYGYTF.

CDR3 in DNA: TGTGCCAGCAGCCAAGAGGGTTCAGGGACACTGAGCTCTGGAAACACCATATATTTT. Residues: CASSQEGSGTLSSGNTIYF. The genes are TRBV4-2 and TRBJ1-3; the D gene is possibly TRBD1 (6 bases). The ends were cut back, 0 bases at V and 0 bases at J, with 18 bases in the middle. Per germline, CDR1 LGHNA and CDR2 YNFKEQ. This CDR3 comprises 19 residues.

The chain employs TRBV7-8 and TRBJ1-2, with 10 nucleotides matching TRBD1. Germline assignment: CDR1 SGHVS and CDR2 FQNEAQ. The V segment lost 5 bases and the J segment 5 bases; nucleotides outside the gene matches: 5. This CDR3 is built from 14 residues. The CDR3 is CASSPTGGNYGYTF. The CDR3 nucleotides are TGTGCCAGCAGCCCGACAGGGGGCAATTATGGCTACACCTTC. Drawing the rest from reference TRBV7-8 and TRBJ1-2, the complete variable domain is GAGVSQSPRYKVAKRGQDVALRCDPISGHVSLFWYQQALGQGPEFLTYFQNEAQLDKSGLPSDRFFAERPEGSVSTLKIQRTQQEDSAVYLCASSPTGGNYGYTFGSGTRLTVV.

This CDR3 reads CASRTGGASGNTIYF. DNA of the CDR3: TGTGCCAGCAGGACAGGGGGCGCATCTGGAAACACCATATATTTT. The chain links TRBV27 to TRBJ1-3, with 10 bases that match TRBD1. Germline assignment: CDR1 MNHEY and CDR2 SMNVEV (reference sequence). V gave up 6 bases and J gave up 1 base; unmatched junction bases: 3. The CDR3 loop spans 15 amino acids.

V gene TRBV7-6 combines with J gene TRBJ1-1; D gene uncertain. The CDR3 totals 12 residues. Germline V gene data show CDR1 as SGHVS and CDR2 as FNYEAQ. The V gene lost 10 bases and the J gene lost 3 bases, with 12 bases spanning the gap. The CDR3 DNA is TGTGCCACTTTACGGGGTGACACTGAAGCTTTCTTT. Translating it yields CATLRGDTEAFF.

CDR3 amino acids: CASSSQTARTSGNTIYF. CDR3 in DNA: TGTGCCAGCAGCTCTCAAACGGCACGGACAAGTGGAAACACCATATATTTT. The V call is TRBV11-2, the J call TRBJ1-3, with a possible D match to TRBD1 (5 bases). Germline V gene data show CDR1 as SGHAT and CDR2 as FQNNGV. The CDR3 is 17 residues long. Trimming took 4 bases from V and 3 from J, leaving 19 bases between them.

The V and J genes are TRBV5-1 and TRBJ2-3, with 8 bases aligning to TRBD2. From germline, CDR1 is SGHRS and CDR2 YFSETQ. V lost 2 bases and J lost 2; bases outside the gene matches: 1. This CDR3 region has 14 residues. The CDR3 nucleotides are TGCGCCAGCAGCTTTAGCGGGACCACAGATACGCAGTATTTT. Translating gives CASSFSGTTDTQYF.

V and J are TRBV10-3 and TRBJ1-2; possibly TRBD1 for D (5 bases). V dropped 5 bases and J dropped 4 bases, with 5 bases sitting between them. The germline CDR1 and CDR2 sequences are ENHRY and SYGVKD. The CDR3 is made up of 11 amino acids. The CDR3 region is CAISTGYGYTF. The DNA for the CDR3 is TGTGCCATCAGTACAGGCTATGGCTACACCTTC.

CDR3 protein: CASSYDSGRYEQYF. CDR3 sequence (DNA): TGTGCCAGCAGTTACGATAGCGGGAGGTACGAGCAGTACTTC. This chain links TRBV6-5 with TRBJ2-7; 10 bases are shared with TRBD2. Germline V gives CDR1 MNHEY, CDR2 SVGAGI. Trimming cost V 2 bases and J 4 bases; bases outside gene matches: 2. The CDR3 contains 14 residues.

The CDR3 reads CAISDGQGNTEAFF. The CDR3 nucleotides read TGTGCCATCAGTGATGGTCAGGGAAACACTGAAGCTTTCTTT. V is TRBV10-3 and J is TRBJ1-1; weak D call: TRBD1 (5 bases). The ends were cut back, 3 bases at V and 2 bases at J, with 10 bases in the middle. The CDR3 is made up of 14 amino acids. The germline CDR1 and CDR2 sequences are ENHRY and SYGVKD.

This clone was found once. The rearrangement joins TRBV5-1 to TRBJ1-1; no firm D call. Trimming pared 0 bases from V and 4 bases from J, leaving 13 bases between. The germline V gene encodes CDR1 SGHRS and CDR2 YFSETQ. The CDR3 is 15 amino acids. CDR3 nucleotide sequence: TGCGCCAGCAGCTTGGGGGCCGCGCACCCCACTGAAGCTTTCTTT. It yields the protein CASSLGAAHPTEAFF.

The chain combines TRBV2 with TRBJ2-2; no firm D call. The germline gives CDR1 SNHLY, CDR2 FYNNEI. Deletions cut 10 bases from V and 1 base from J, with 19 bases between. The CDR3 runs to 16 residues. The CDR3 bases are TGTGCCATCGGCCCTACTGGTAGAGGGAACACCGGGGAGCTGTTTTTT. Translated, it gives CAIGPTGRGNTGELFF.

This clone was recorded once. V gene TRBV7-8 combines with J gene TRBJ1-1; D ambiguous. Germline V gene lookup returns CDR1 SGHVS and CDR2 FQNEAQ. The CDR3 consists of 14 residues. Trimming removed 5 bases at V and 1 base at J, with 11 bases between. CDR3 sequence (DNA): TGTGCCAGCAGCCCGCGGGCAGAGAACACTGAAGCTTTCTTT. Translated: CASSPRAENTEAFF. Together with reference TRBV7-8 and TRBJ1-1, the CDR3 gives the full variable domain: GAGVSQSPRYKVAKRGQDVALRCDPISGHVSLFWYQQALGQGPEFLTYFQNEAQLDKSGLPSDRFFAERPEGSVSTLKIQRTQQEDSAVYLCASSPRAENTEAFFGQGTRLTVV.

This clone came up a few times. The J gene is TRBJ2-3, the V gene TRBV5-1; TRBD2 agrees at 7 bases. The CDR3 is 16 amino acids. Per the germline V gene, CDR1 is SGHRS and CDR2 is YFSETQ. After removal of 4 bases from V and 1 base from J, the junction contained 9 bases not matched to a gene. The chain's CDR3 is CASSTSLRGGTDTQYF. The DNA for the CDR3 is TGCGCCAGCAGCACATCTCTCCGGGGGGGCACAGATACGCAGTATTTT.

The chain employs TRBV9 and TRBJ2-3; D ambiguous. Trimming stripped 6 bases from V and 5 bases from J, with 7 bases between. CDR1 is SGDLS and CDR2 is YYNGEE in the germline V gene. The CDR3 consists of 11 residues. The CDR3, as DNA: TGTGCCAGCAACAGTAGAGATACGCAGTATTTT. Its protein product is CASNSRDTQYF.

This clone was seen once. Here the CDR3 DNA reads TGTGCCAGCAGCTTAGCCCAGGGGAATAGAAACACCATATATTTT. This encodes CASSLAQGNRNTIYF. The chain has TRBV7-2 and TRBJ1-3; tentative D call: TRBD1 (6 bases). The CDR3 is 15 residues long. Germline V gene lookup returns CDR1 SGHTA and CDR2 FQGNSA. V shed 0 bases and J shed 5 bases, with 11 bases lying between them.